One sample yielded the 31 T cell receptor beta chains listed below, sequenced in a study of identical twins. From the 5' RACE reads, TCRdb called clonotypes with MiXCR, one entry per CDR3 protein. The table shows about 690,000 distinct CDR3 sequences, with around 6.1% occurring only once. The sample was naive T cells sorted from blood. The receptor source for this set is a man younger than 30 in good health.

The sample holds many counts of this clonotype. J is TRBJ1-1 and V is TRBV5-1; 11 positions agree with TRBD1. The CDR3 has 15 residues. Germline V CDR1 and CDR2: SGHRS, YFSETQ. V lost 4 bases to trimming and J lost 0 bases; unmatched junction nucleotides: 2. In nucleotides, the CDR3 is TGCGCCAGCAGCGCGGACAGGGGGCTGAACACTGAAGCTTTCTTT. Protein: CASSADRGLNTEAFF.

This clonotype was detected many times. The V call is TRBV12-3 or TRBV12-4, the J call TRBJ2-2; D is perhaps TRBD1 or TRBD2 (7 bases each). The CDR3 has 17 residues. Trimming left V 0 bases short and J 4 bases short, with 15 bases between. CDR3 in amino acids: CASSLARGKGATGELFF. The CDR3 DNA reads as TGTGCCAGCAGTTTAGCGCGGGGGAAGGGGGCCACCGGGGAGCTGTTTTTT.

This clonotype occurred many times. V gene TRBV9 combines with J gene TRBJ2-2; D not certain. The V gene lost 4 bases and the J gene lost 5 bases, with 12 bases spanning the gap. The CDR3 has 14 amino acids. The germline V gene encodes CDR1 SGDLS and CDR2 YYNGEE. DNA for the CDR3: TGTGCCAGCAGCCCCGGAACCGAGACCGGGGAGCTGTTTTTT. Amino acids: CASSPGTETGELFF.

This clonotype was detected only a few times. The CDR3 loop is CASSLVGRGNGYTF. In nucleotides, the CDR3 is TGTGCCAGCAGCTTAGTTGGCCGGGGAAATGGCTACACCTTC. The chain employs TRBV7-9 and TRBJ1-2; unclear D gene. CDR3 size: 14 residues. Trimming pared 1 base from V and 6 bases from J, leaving 12 bases between. Germline CDR1 and CDR2: SEHNR and FQNEAQ (reference sequence).

V is TRBV7-8 and J is TRBJ2-1; 9 nucleotides align to TRBD1. Germline assignment: CDR1 SGHVS and CDR2 FQNEAQ. The CDR3 runs 16 residues. The V segment lost 5 bases and the J segment 8 bases; nucleotides outside the gene matches: 13. Here the CDR3 reads CASSPTGGKYSHEQFF. CDR3 sequence (DNA): TGTGCCAGCAGCCCTACAGGGGGCAAGTATTCGCATGAGCAGTTCTTC.

This clonotype was found many times. CDR3 coding DNA: TGTGCCATCAGATCCGGGGAGGCTCAGCCCCAGCATTTT. It specifies CAIRSGEAQPQHF. The gene calls are TRBV10-3 and TRBJ1-5; D gene ambiguous. The CDR3 has 13 residues. The V end was cut by 6 bases, the J end by 6 bases, with 12 bases between. CDR1 ENHRY and CDR2 SYGVKD come from the germline V gene.

The chain uses TRBV4-1 and TRBJ1-2; D unclear. V was clipped by 1 base and J by 2 bases, with 11 bases between them. CDR3 length: 15 amino acids. Per the germline V gene, CDR1 is MGHRA and CDR2 is YSYEKL. CDR3 loop: CASSQVVGGNYGYTF. The CDR3 DNA follows: TGCGCCAGCAGCCAAGTGGTGGGAGGAAACTATGGCTACACCTTC.

This clonotype was found many times. The chain couples TRBV27 to TRBJ2-4; D is ambiguous. This CDR3 is 17 amino acids long. V lost 6 bases and J 0 bases, leaving 18 bases between the germline ends. CDR1 is MNHEY, CDR2 SMNVEV, per germline (reference sequence). This chain's CDR3 is CASRPLDGFLAKNIQYF. CDR3 bases: TGTGCCAGCAGACCCTTAGACGGGTTCTTAGCCAAAAACATTCAGTACTTC.

In this sample, this clonotype turned up many times. The chain joins TRBV30 to TRBJ2-7; D is undetermined. The CDR3 extends over 12 amino acids. V was trimmed by 0 bases and J by 2 bases, leaving 5 bases between them. Germline CDR1 reads GTSNPN; CDR2 reads SVGIG (reference sequence). The CDR3 region is CAWSVTTYEQYF. CDR3 bases: TGTGCCTGGAGTGTAACCACCTACGAGCAGTACTTC.

The sample holds a few counts of this clonotype. CDR3: CASSFGGRPNEKLFF. The CDR3 nucleotides are TGTGCCAGCAGTTTCGGGGGGCGACCTAATGAAAAACTGTTTTTT. The chain uses TRBV12-3 or TRBV12-4 and TRBJ1-4, with TRBD1 as a possible D gene (6 bases). The CDR3 totals 15 residues. Trimming removed 3 bases from V and 3 bases from J, with 11 bases in between.

A few counts support this clonotype. The chain couples TRBV20-1 to TRBJ2-3, with 11 bases aligning to TRBD2. The CDR3 covers 15 residues. Germline lookup yields CDR1 DFQATT and CDR2 SNEGSKA (reference sequence). V was clipped by 0 bases and J by 6 bases; unmatched bases: 5. The CDR3 DNA reads TGCAGTGCTAGAGAAACTAGCGGGAGTGGTGATACGCAGTATTTT. As protein: CSARETSGSGDTQYF.

This clonotype was seen ten or more times. The V gene is TRBV20-1, the J gene TRBJ2-1; 10 bases align to TRBD2. CDR1 and CDR2 (germline): DFQATT, SNEGSKA (reference sequence). This CDR3 contains 15 residues. The ends lost 6 bases at V and 10 bases at J; junction bases unmatched: 15. The CDR3 nucleotides read TGCAGTGCATCGCTAGCGGGAGTACGGCTGGCGGAGCAGTTCTTC. Amino acids: CSASLAGVRLAEQFF.

There are many counts of this clonotype. The chain carries TRBV29-1 and TRBJ1-5; the match to TRBD1 covers 8 bases. V dropped 6 bases and J dropped 6; count of bases not matched to a gene: 7. The germline V gene encodes CDR1 SQVTM and CDR2 ANQGSEA. The CDR3 totals 13 residues. This CDR3 reads CSVDTGGGQPQHF. CDR3 sequence (DNA): TGCAGCGTAGACACAGGGGGGGGTCAGCCCCAGCATTTT.

In this sample, this clonotype turned up a few times. V is TRBV18 and J is TRBJ2-5; D uncertain. Germline V gives CDR1 KGHSH, CDR2 LQKENI. Trimming removed 0 bases from V and 2 bases from J, with 7 bases in between. There are 14 residues in the CDR3. For the CDR3, the DNA is TGTGCCAGCTCACCACCGGACGGTCAAGAGACCCAGTACTTC. This gives the protein CASSPPDGQETQYF.

This clonotype was observed many times. The rearrangement links TRBV12-3 or TRBV12-4 to TRBJ1-2; D unresolved. The CDR3 has 14 amino acids. V shed 4 bases and J shed 4 bases, with 13 bases lying between them. CDR3 region: CASSSTQDIYGYTF. The CDR3 coding sequence is TGTGCCAGCAGTTCGACCCAGGATATCTATGGCTACACCTTC.

The sample holds many counts of this clonotype. Written as DNA, the CDR3 is TGTGCCAGCAGCTCGAGTAGCACAGATACGCAGTATTTT. Encoded protein: CASSSSSTDTQYF. The chain combines TRBV11-1 with TRBJ2-3; the D is unclear. CDR3 length: 13 residues. Trimming stripped 4 bases from V and 0 bases from J, with 5 bases between. Germline V gene sequence: CDR1 SGHAT, CDR2 FQDESV (reference sequence).

This clonotype has ten or more counts. At one of its ends the junction is not consistent with the germline gene, which may arise from a read error. The genes are TRBV7-6 and TRBJ2-5, with D maybe TRBD2 (6 bases). This CDR3 contains 13 residues. Germline values: CDR1 SGHVS, CDR2 FNYEAQ. The CDR3 here is CASSPGLRETQYF. CDR3 DNA: TGCGCCAGCAGCCCCGGACTACGTGAGACCCAGTACTTC.

This clonotype was found many times. The chain employs TRBV6-2 or TRBV6-3 and TRBJ2-1, with D possibly called TRBD1 or TRBD2 (5 bases each). CDR1 is MNHEY, CDR2 SVGEGT, per germline. Trimming stripped 6 bases from V and 0 bases from J, with 18 bases between. This CDR3 region has 17 residues. For the CDR3, the DNA is TGTGCCAGCAGCCAAAGGGGACGGCCGAGCTCCTACAATGAGCAGTTCTTC. This translates into CASSQRGRPSSYNEQFF.

This clonotype was counted only a few times. The DNA for the CDR3 is TGTGCCAGCAGCTTTTCCAGGGATCCTGGGGCCAACGTCCTGACTTTC. Encoded protein: CASSFSRDPGANVLTF. The gene calls are TRBV7-3 and TRBJ2-6; TRBD1 might be the D (5 bases). The CDR3 spans 16 residues. The V end was cut by 3 bases, the J end by 2 bases, with 11 bases between. Germline V gene data show CDR1 as SGHTA and CDR2 as FQGTGA. The full variable domain, with the rest looked up from reference TRBV7-3 and TRBJ2-6, is GAGVSQTPSNKVTEKGKYVELRCDPISGHTALYWYRQSLGQGPEFLIYFQGTGAADDSGLPNDRFFAVRPEGSVSTLKIQRTERGDSAVYLCASSFSRDPGANVLTFGAGSRLTVL.

The rearrangement joins TRBV2 to TRBJ1-5; D gene uncertain. The length of the CDR3 is 14 residues. Germline CDR1 and CDR2: SNHLY and FYNNEI. The V end lost 4 bases, the J end lost 4 bases, and 11 bases lay between the germline ends. CDR3 DNA: TGTGCCAGCAGTGTAAAGGCAGTAAATCAGCCCCAGCATTTT. Encoded protein: CASSVKAVNQPQHF.

This clonotype was observed many times. This chain joins TRBV21-1 and TRBJ2-1; the table's D call, TRBD2, was not checked against the DNA. TRBV21-1 is assigned pseudogene status. This CDR3 spans 17 amino acids. The CDR3 sequence: CASSKARGRYSYNEQFF. The CDR3 DNA is TGTGCCAGCAGCAAAGCTCGCGGGAGGTACTCCTACAATGAGCAGTTCTTC.

This clonotype was recorded at least ten times. The chain is built from TRBV6-1 and TRBJ1-1, with D possibly TRBD1 on 6 matching bases. V lost 7 bases, J lost 5 bases, and 20 bases lay in between. CDR1 and CDR2 from the germline V gene are MNHNS and SASEGT. CDR3 size: 15 residues. The CDR3 DNA reads as TGTGCCAGCATCCCCGTTACAGGGTTAGGGACTGAAGCTTTCTTT. Translated, it gives CASIPVTGLGTEAFF.

This chain joins TRBV7-3 and TRBJ2-7; 10 bases match TRBD1. J was trimmed by 4 bases and V by 5 bases; bases with no gene match: 8. CDR1 is SGHTA, CDR2 FQGTGA, per germline. The CDR3 consists of 15 residues. In DNA form, the CDR3 reads TGTGCCAGCAGCACGACAGGGGGCGCGGGTTACGAGCAGTACTTC. Residues: CASSTTGGAGYEQYF.

This clonotype was observed many times. V usage is TRBV28 and J usage is TRBJ2-7, with 10 nucleotides matching TRBD1. The CDR3 is 13 amino acids. The V segment lost 2 bases and the J segment 6 bases; nucleotides outside the gene matches: 1. Germline CDR1 is MDHEN and CDR2 is SYDVKM. CDR3 in DNA: TGTGCCAGCAGTTTAGACAGGGGGCGCGAGCAGTACTTC. Translating gives CASSLDRGREQYF.

V gene TRBV24-1 combines with J gene TRBJ2-3; D remains ambiguous. The CDR3 covers 15 residues. V dropped 1 base and J dropped 2 bases, with 9 bases sitting between them. Germline V gene data show CDR1 as KGHDR and CDR2 as SFDVKD. CDR3 nucleotide sequence: TGTGCCACCAGTGATTTCAAGCATTCCACAGATACGCAGTATTTT. This gives the protein CATSDFKHSTDTQYF.

This clonotype showed up many times. V and J are TRBV20-1 and TRBJ2-3; TRBD2 agrees at 7 bases. The V gene's germline CDR1 is DFQATT and CDR2 SNEGSKA (reference sequence). V was pared by 6 bases and J by 2 bases, with 5 bases of the junction left unmatched. This CDR3 spans 13 amino acids. The CDR3 sequence is CSATRDYTDTQYF. CDR3 DNA sequence: TGCAGTGCGACCCGGGACTACACAGATACGCAGTATTTT.

This clonotype was found a few times. The chain links TRBV6-1 to TRBJ1-1; 7 nucleotides agree with TRBD1. The CDR3 contains 13 residues. Losses at the gene ends were 5 bases for V and 4 bases for J; bases not matched to a gene: 4. In germline, CDR1 is MNHNS, CDR2 SASEGT. CDR3 residues: CASSQGGSTEAFF. CDR3 nucleotide sequence: TGTGCCAGCAGTCAGGGGGGTAGCACTGAAGCTTTCTTT.

This chain joins TRBV5-1 and TRBJ1-1; 9 positions agree with TRBD1. J gave up 1 base and V 2 bases, and 3 bases lay outside the gene matches. Looked up from germline, CDR1 is SGHRS and CDR2 is YFSETQ. This CDR3 is built from 15 residues. The CDR3 bases are TGCGCCAGCAGCTTCACGGGACAGGGGAACACTGAAGCTTTCTTT. Translation gives CASSFTGQGNTEAFF.

This clonotype was counted between two and nine times. The V gene is TRBV29-1, the J gene TRBJ1-2, with D unresolved. Germline V gives CDR1 SQVTM, CDR2 ANQGSEA. Trimming pared 4 bases from V and 4 bases from J, leaving 13 bases between. CDR3 size: 13 residues. CDR3 in DNA: TGCAGCGTTGCAGCTGGCGAGAGCTATGGCTACACCTTC. Encoded protein: CSVAAGESYGYTF.

This clonotype was seen many times. This chain joins TRBV5-1 and TRBJ1-1; the match to TRBD1 covers 7 bases. CDR3 length equals 13 residues. Germline-derived CDR1 and CDR2 are SGHRS and YFSETQ. With V trimmed by 3 bases and J by 6 bases, 5 bases remained unmatched. CDR3 amino acids: CASSSTGDAEAFF. For the CDR3, the DNA is TGCGCCAGCAGCTCTACAGGGGATGCTGAAGCTTTCTTT.

The J gene is TRBJ2-3, the V gene TRBV15; D possibly matches TRBD1 or TRBD2 (5 bases each). The germline V gene encodes CDR1 LNHNV and CDR2 YYDKDF (reference sequence). Trimming stripped 2 bases from V and 2 bases from J, with 17 bases between. CDR3 length: 17 residues. CDR3: CATSRPPGARNTDTQYF. In DNA, the CDR3 is TGTGCCACCAGCAGACCGCCCGGGGCCCGAAACACAGATACGCAGTATTTT.